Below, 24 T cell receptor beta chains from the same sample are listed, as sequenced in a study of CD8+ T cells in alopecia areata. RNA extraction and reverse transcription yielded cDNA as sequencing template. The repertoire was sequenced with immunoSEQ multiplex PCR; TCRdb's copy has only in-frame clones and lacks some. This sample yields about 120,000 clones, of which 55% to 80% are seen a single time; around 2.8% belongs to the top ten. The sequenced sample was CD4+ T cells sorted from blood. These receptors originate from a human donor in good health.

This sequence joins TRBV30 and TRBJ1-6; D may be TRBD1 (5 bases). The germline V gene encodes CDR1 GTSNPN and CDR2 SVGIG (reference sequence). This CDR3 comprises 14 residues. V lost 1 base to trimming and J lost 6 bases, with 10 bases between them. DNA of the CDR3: TGTGCCTGGAGTGCTGGGACCCCTAATTCACCCCTCCACTTT. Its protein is CAWSAGTPNSPLHF.

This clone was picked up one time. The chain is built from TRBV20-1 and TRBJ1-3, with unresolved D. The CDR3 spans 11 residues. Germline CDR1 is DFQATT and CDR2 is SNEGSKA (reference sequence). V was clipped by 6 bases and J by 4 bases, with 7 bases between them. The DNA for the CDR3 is TGCAGTGCGTATGGGGGAAACACCATATATTTT. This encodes CSAYGGNTIYF.

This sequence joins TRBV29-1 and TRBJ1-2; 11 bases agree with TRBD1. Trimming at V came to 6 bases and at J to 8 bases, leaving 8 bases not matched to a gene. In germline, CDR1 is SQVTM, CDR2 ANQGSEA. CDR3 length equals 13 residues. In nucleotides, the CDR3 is TGCAGCGTAGCAGGACAGGGGGCGCGGGGCTACACCTTC. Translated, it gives CSVAGQGARGYTF.

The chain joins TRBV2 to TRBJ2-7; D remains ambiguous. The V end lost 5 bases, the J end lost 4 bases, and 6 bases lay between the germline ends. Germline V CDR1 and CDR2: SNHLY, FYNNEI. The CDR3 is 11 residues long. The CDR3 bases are TGTGCCAGCAGTTCGGAATACGAGCAGTACTTC. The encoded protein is CASSSEYEQYF.

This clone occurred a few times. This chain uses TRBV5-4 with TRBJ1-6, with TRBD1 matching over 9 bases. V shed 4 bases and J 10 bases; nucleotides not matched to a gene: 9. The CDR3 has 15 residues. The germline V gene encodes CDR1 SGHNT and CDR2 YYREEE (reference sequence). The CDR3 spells CASSPQGQGNSPLHF. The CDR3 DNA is TGTGCCAGCAGCCCTCAGGGACAGGGTAACTCACCCCTCCACTTT.

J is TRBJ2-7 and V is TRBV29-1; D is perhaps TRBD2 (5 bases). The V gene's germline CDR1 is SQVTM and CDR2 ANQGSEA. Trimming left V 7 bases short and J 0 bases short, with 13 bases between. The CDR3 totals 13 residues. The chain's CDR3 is CSAILVPSYEQYF. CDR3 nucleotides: TGCAGCGCTATACTAGTTCCCTCCTACGAGCAGTACTTC.

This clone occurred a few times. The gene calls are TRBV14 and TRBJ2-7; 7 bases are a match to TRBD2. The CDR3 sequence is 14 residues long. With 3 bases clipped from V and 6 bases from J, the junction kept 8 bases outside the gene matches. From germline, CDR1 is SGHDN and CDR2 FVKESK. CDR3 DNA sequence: TGTGCCAGCAGCCAGGAGGGAGGGTGGCGCGAGCAGTACTTC. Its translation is CASSQEGGWREQYF.

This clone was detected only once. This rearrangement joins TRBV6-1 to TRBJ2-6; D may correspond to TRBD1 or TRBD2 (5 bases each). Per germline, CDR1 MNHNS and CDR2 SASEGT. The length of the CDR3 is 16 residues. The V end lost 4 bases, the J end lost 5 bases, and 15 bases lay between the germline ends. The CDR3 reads CASSAQGEARANVLTF. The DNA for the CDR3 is TGTGCCAGCAGTGCGCAGGGAGAGGCGCGGGCCAACGTCCTGACTTTC.

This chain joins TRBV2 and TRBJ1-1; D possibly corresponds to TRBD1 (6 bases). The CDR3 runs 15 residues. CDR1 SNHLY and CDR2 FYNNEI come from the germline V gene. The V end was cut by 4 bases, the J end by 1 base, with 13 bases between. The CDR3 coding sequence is TGTGCCAGCAGTGTTGAACAGGGACCGAACACTGAAGCTTTCTTT. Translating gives CASSVEQGPNTEAFF.

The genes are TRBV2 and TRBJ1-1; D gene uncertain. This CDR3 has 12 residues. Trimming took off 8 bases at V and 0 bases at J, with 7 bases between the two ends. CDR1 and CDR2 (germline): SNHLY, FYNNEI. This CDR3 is CASHPMNTEAFF. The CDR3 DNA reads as TGTGCCAGCCATCCCATGAACACTGAAGCTTTCTTT. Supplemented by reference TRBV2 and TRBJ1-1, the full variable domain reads EPEVTQTPSHQVTQMGQEVILRCVPISNHLYFYWYRQILGQKVEFLVSFYNNEISEKSEIFDDQFSVERPDGSNFTLKIRSTKLEDSAMYFCASHPMNTEAFFGQGTRLTVV.

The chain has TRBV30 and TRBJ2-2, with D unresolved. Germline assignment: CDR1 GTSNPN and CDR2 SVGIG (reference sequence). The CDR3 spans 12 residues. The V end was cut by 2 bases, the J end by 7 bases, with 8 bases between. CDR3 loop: CAWSPQGGELFF. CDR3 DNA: TGTGCCTGGAGTCCCCAAGGCGGGGAGCTGTTTTTT.

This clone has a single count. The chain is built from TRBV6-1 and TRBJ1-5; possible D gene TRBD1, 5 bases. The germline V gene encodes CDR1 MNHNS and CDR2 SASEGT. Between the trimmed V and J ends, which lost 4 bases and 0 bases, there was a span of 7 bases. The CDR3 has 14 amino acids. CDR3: CASSGGYSNQPQHF. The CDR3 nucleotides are TGTGCCAGCAGTGGGGGGTATAGCAATCAGCCCCAGCATTTT.

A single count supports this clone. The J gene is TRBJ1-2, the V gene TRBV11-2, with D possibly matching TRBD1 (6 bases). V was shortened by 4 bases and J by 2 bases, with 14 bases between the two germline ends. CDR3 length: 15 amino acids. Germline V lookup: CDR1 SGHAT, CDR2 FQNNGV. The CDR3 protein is CASSSNTGPNYGYTF. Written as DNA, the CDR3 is TGTGCCAGCAGCTCTAATACAGGGCCAAACTATGGCTACACCTTC.

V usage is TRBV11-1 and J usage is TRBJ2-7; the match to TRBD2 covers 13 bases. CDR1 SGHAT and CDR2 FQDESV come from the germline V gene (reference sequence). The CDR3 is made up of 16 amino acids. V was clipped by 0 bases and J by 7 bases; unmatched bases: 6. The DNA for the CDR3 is TGTGCCAGCAGCTTAGCCCCCCTGACTAGCGGGGGGGAGCAGTACTTC. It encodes CASSLAPLTSGGEQYF. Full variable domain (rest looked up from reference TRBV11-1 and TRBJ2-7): EAEVAQSPRYKITEKSQAVAFWCDPISGHATLYWYRQILGQGPELLVQFQDESVVDDSQLPKDRFSAERLKGVDSTLKIQPAELGDSAMYLCASSLAPLTSGGEQYFGPGTRLTVT.

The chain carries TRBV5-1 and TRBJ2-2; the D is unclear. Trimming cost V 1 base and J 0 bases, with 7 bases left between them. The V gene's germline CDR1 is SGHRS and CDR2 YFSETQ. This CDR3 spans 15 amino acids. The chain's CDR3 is CASSLISPNTGELFF. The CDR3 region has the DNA TGCGCCAGCAGCTTGATCTCCCCGAACACCGGGGAGCTGTTTTTT.

As DNA, the CDR3 is TGTGCCTGGAGTCAGGGGAGTTTCCCGGCTTTCTTT. It is translated as CAWSQGSFPAFF. The chain recombines TRBV30 with TRBJ1-1; perhaps TRBD1 as D (6 bases). There are 12 residues in the CDR3. Trimming left V 2 bases short and J 11 bases short, with 15 bases between. Germline V lookup: CDR1 GTSNPN, CDR2 SVGIG (reference sequence).

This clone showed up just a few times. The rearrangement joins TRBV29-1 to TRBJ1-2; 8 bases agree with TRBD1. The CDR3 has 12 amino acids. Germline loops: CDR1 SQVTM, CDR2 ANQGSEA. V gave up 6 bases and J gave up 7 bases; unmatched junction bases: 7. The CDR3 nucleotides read TGCAGCGTCCGGGACAGGAGCGCTGGCTACACCTTC. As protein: CSVRDRSAGYTF.

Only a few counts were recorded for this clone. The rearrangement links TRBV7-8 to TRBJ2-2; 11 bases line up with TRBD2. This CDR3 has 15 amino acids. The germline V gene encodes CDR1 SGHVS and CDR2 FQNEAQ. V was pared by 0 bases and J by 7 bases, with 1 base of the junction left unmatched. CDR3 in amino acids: CASSLAGLAGGELFF. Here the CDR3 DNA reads TGTGCCAGCAGCTTAGCCGGACTAGCGGGCGGGGAGCTGTTTTTT.

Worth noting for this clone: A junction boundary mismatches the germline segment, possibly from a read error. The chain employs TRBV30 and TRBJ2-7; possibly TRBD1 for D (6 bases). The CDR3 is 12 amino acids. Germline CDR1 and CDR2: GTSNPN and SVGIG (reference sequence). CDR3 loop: CAWSVLQGFTHF. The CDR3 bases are TGTGCCTGGAGTGTCCTTCAGGGGTTCACGCACTTC.

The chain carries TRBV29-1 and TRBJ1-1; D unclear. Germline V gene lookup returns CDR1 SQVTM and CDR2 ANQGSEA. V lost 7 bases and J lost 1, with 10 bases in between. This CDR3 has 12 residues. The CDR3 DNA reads TGCAGCGCCAGGACCCAGAACACTGAAGCTTTCTTT. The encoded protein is CSARTQNTEAFF.

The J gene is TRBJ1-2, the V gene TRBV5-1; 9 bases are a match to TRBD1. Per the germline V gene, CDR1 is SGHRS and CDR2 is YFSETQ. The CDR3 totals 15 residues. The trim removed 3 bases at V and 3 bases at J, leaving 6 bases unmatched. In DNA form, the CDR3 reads TGCGCCAGCAGCTCCTACAGGGGGCGAGACTATGGCTACACCTTC. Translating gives CASSSYRGRDYGYTF. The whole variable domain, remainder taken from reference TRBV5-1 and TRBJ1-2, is KAGVTQTPRYLIKTRGQQVTLSCSPISGHRSVSWYQQTPGQGLQFLFEYFSETQRNKGNFPGRFSGRQFSNSRSEMNVSTLELGDSALYLCASSSYRGRDYGYTFGSGTRLTVV.

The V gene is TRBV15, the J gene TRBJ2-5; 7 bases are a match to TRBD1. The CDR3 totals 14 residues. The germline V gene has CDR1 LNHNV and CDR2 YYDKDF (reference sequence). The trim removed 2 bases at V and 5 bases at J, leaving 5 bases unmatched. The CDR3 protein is CATSRPGQWETQYF. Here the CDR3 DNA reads TGTGCCACCAGCAGACCGGGACAGTGGGAGACCCAGTACTTC.

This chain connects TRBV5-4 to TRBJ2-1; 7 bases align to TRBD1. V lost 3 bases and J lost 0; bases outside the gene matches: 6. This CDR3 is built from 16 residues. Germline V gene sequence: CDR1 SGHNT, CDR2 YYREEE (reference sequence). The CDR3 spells CASSSGQRSSYNEQFF. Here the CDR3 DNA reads TGTGCCAGCAGCTCGGGACAGAGAAGCTCCTACAATGAGCAGTTCTTC.

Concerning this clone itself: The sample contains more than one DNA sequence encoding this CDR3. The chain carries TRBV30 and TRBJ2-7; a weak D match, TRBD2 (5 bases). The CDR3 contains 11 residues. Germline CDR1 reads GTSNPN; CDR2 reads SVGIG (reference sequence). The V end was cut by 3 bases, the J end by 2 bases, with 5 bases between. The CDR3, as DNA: TGTGCCTGGAGCGGGACCTACGAGCAGTACTTC. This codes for CAWSGTYEQYF.